This T cell receptor beta chain was found in a study of glioma-infiltrating T cells after dendritic cell vaccination. In the study overall: Between about 2002 and 2013, patients got autologous tumor lysate-pulsed dendritic cell vaccines.

Assay: immunoSEQ multiplex PCR; the TCRdb copy retains only in-frame clones and omits some. The data show more than 55,000 clones, 70% to 90% seen once. The germline CDR1 and CDR2 sequences are SGDLS and YYNGEE. J gave up 4 bases and V 5 bases, and 7 bases lay outside the gene matches. This CDR3 has 15 amino acids. Time point in this sample: after dendritic cell vaccination, including at tumor progression/relapse. PBMC were collected before vaccination, two weeks after the third vaccination, and at progression. The clonotype was recovered from a human donor with glioblastoma. Sequences were derived from blood, sampled after dendritic cell vaccination. V is TRBV9 and J is TRBJ2-1; 9 bases fit TRBD2. In DNA form, the CDR3 reads TGTGCCAGCAGTCGGCTAGCGGGGCCTTACAATGAGCAGTTCTTC. Protein product: CASSRLAGPYNEQFF.